The rows below give T cell receptor beta chains drawn from one sample of a study of long-term antiretroviral therapy in people with HIV. Assay used: immunoSEQ multiplex PCR; TCRdb lists only in-frame clones, some missing. This table holds under 45,000 clones, 75% to 90% found once. The material sequenced was unsorted PBMCs, taken 3.4 years after starting antiretroviral therapy. The receptors were sampled from a man aged 25 to 40 with HIV. CDR3s include the opening cysteine and the closing phenylalanine or tryptophan. Each record gives: D gene, V gene, J gene, clone size, CDR3 DNA, CDR3 protein. The D gene is left open where the match is weak. Size tells how often a clone was seen (once, few, many) or the class of an expanded clone, and some rows leave it out.

>TRBD2|TRBV4-3|TRBJ2-3|-
TGCGCCAGCAGCCAAGGACCCGAAGGGAGGGCGGGGGATACGCAGTATTTT
CASSQGPEGRAGDTQYF
>-|TRBV27|TRBJ2-5|-
TGTGCCAGCAGTTTTCTACTAGGATCTTCCGAGACCCAGTACTTC
CASSFLLGSSETQYF
>-|TRBV14|TRBJ2-5|-
TGTGCCAGCAGCCAAGATTTGGCCAGACAAGAGACCCAGTACTTC
CASSQDLARQETQYF
>-|TRBV28|TRBJ2-7|-
TGTGCCAGCAGTACTAGAATCAACGAGCAGTACTTC
CASSTRINEQYF
>TRBD1|TRBV28|TRBJ1-1|-
TGTGCCAGCAGTTTCCGGTACAGGGGAAACTTGAACACTGAAGCTTTCTTT
CASSFRYRGNLNTEAFF
>TRBD1|TRBV19|TRBJ1-5|-
TGTGCCAGTAGTCCTCGGGGCGACAGGGCTCGTCAGCCCCAGCATTTT
CASSPRGDRARQPQHF
>-|TRBV7-9|TRBJ1-2|-
TGTGCCAGCAGCTCAACCGGGACAAGAGCTAACTATGGCTACACCTTC
CASSSTGTRANYGYTF
>TRBD1|TRBV28|TRBJ2-2|-
TGTGCCAGCAGTTTATGGGACAGGGCGAACACCGGGGAGCTGTTTTTT
CASSLWDRANTGELFF
>-|TRBV5-1|TRBJ1-6|-
TGCGCCAGCAGCCAGGACCTTGGATTGAGGAGTTCACCCCTCCACTTT
CASSQDLGLRSSPLHF
>TRBD1|TRBV7-2|TRBJ1-5|-
TGTGCCAGCAGCACAACGACAGGGGGAGGCAATCAGCCCCAGCATTTT
CASSTTTGGGNQPQHF
>TRBD2|TRBV7-2|TRBJ2-1|-
TGTGCCAGCAGCCCTAGCGGGAGGGCCAGTAATGAGCAGTTCTTC
CASSPSGRASNEQFF
>-|TRBV6-5|TRBJ1-5|-
TGTGCCAGCAGTTACTACCCCGGACAGCCCCAGCATTTT
CASSYYPGQPQHF
>-|TRBV4-3|TRBJ1-5|-
TGCGCCAGCAGCCAAGGCAGGGGAAGCAATCAGCCCCAGCATTTT
CASSQGRGSNQPQHF
>-|TRBV7-2|TRBJ2-2|-
TGTGCCAGCAGCCACTATCGGGGGTCCGGGGAGCTGTTTTTT
CASSHYRGSGELFF
>-|TRBV4-1|TRBJ1-3|-
TGCGCCAGCAGCCAAGTCACCGGCACCATATATTTT
CASSQVTGTIYF
>-|TRBV2|TRBJ2-7|-
TGTGCCAGCAGTGAATCGGCTAGCGCCTACGAGCAGTACTTC
CASSESASAYEQYF
>-|TRBV4-1|TRBJ2-2|few
TGCGCCAGCAGCCAAGAGGGAGCGGGCCGGATCACGGGTGTGATTTTT
CASSQEGAGRITGVIF
>-|TRBV5-6|TRBJ1-3|few
TGTGCCAGCAGCCTGTTGGGGGGAAACACCATATATTTT
CASSLLGGNTIYF
>TRBD1|TRBV10-3|TRBJ1-1|few
TGTGCCATCAGTGAGTCTACAGGGGGCACTGAAGCTTTCTTT
CAISESTGGTEAFF
>-|TRBV5-1|TRBJ1-2|-
TGCGCCAGCAGCTTGGGTCTAGACAGACATAATACTAACTATGGCTACACCTTC
CASSLGLDRHNTNYGYTF
>-|TRBV18|TRBJ2-3|-
TGTGCCAGCTCCCAGGTTGGGGCACATACGCAGTATTTT
CASSQVGAHTQYF
>-|TRBV7-2|TRBJ1-4|-
TGTGCCAGCAGCTTAGCGCGTACAACTAATGAAAAACTGTTTTTT
CASSLARTTNEKLFF
>-|TRBV27|TRBJ2-7|few
TGTGCCAGCAGTCCGACGGACTCTGGCGAGCAGTACTTC
CASSPTDSGEQYF
>-|TRBV11-3|TRBJ2-1|-
TGTGCCAGCAGCTTAGATTTAAGGGGCGGGGATGAGCAGTTCTTC
CASSLDLRGGDEQFF
>-|TRBV10-3|TRBJ2-7|-
TGTGCCATCAGCCTCCAAACTAGTTCTATTCCGTACGAGCAGTACTTC
CAISLQTSSIPYEQYF
>TRBD1|TRBV15|TRBJ2-2|-
TGTGCCACCAGCTTCTGGACAGGGCATGACGGGGAGCTGTTTTTT
CATSFWTGHDGELFF
>TRBD1|TRBV7-2|TRBJ2-7|few
TGTGCCAGCAGCTCAGGGACAGGGAACGAGCAGTACTTC
CASSSGTGNEQYF
>TRBD1|TRBV11-2|TRBJ2-3|-
TGTGCCAGCAGCCGCACAGGGGGCGCAGATACGCAGTATTTT
CASSRTGGADTQYF
>-|TRBV5-4|TRBJ1-1|-
TGTGCCAGCAGCACACGGGCAGGCTTTACTGAAGCTTTCTTT
CASSTRAGFTEAFF
>-|TRBV28|TRBJ2-7|few
TGTGCCAGCACCCCGGGAGACAAATACGAGCAGTACTTC
CASTPGDKYEQYF
>-|TRBV5-1|TRBJ1-3|-
TGCGCCAGCAGCTTGGGGCAGCTCTCTGGAAACACCATATATTTT
CASSLGQLSGNTIYF
>-|TRBV15|TRBJ1-1|-
TGTGCCACCAGCACGGACAGAGACACTGAAGCTTTCTTT
CATSTDRDTEAFF
>-|TRBV28|TRBJ2-1|-
TGTGCCAGCAGTTTCTTTGGGGAAACCGTTAGCTCCTACAATGAGCAGTTCTTC
CASSFFGETVSSYNEQFF
>TRBD1|TRBV11-3|TRBJ2-3|-
TGTGCCAGCAGCCACCCGGAAGCAGGGGGTGCAGATACGCAGTATTTT
CASSHPEAGGADTQYF
>-|TRBV7-8|TRBJ2-7|few
TGTGCCAGCAGCCAAAGGGACGGCCCCTACGAGCAGTACTTC
CASSQRDGPYEQYF
>TRBD2|TRBV19|TRBJ2-1|-
TGTGCCAGTAGTAGGGTCCGACTAGCGGCCTACAATGAGCAGTTCTTC
CASSRVRLAAYNEQFF
>TRBD1|TRBV28|TRBJ1-2|few
TGTGCCAGCAGTGCATCCGGGACAGGGACCTATGGCTACACCTTC
CASSASGTGTYGYTF
>-|TRBV7-2|TRBJ2-7|-
TGTGCCAGCAGCTTAGCTTCGCGGGGATTTTCCGAGCAGTACTTC
CASSLASRGFSEQYF
>-|TRBV20-1|TRBJ2-7|few
TGCAGTGCGCCAGCTACCTACGAGCAGTACTTC
CSAPATYEQYF
>TRBD2|TRBV19|TRBJ2-1|-
TGTGCCAGTAGTCCGGGACTAGCCGGCTATGAGCAGTTCTTC
CASSPGLAGYEQFF
>TRBD2|TRBV15|TRBJ2-1|-
TGTGCCACCAGTCCCGGCTGGCGGGAGATGGGTAAAGTCATGAGGTTCTTC
CATSPGWREMGKVMRFF
>-|TRBV4-1|TRBJ2-3|-
TGCGCCAGCAGCCATCCCTTAGATACGCAGTATTTT
CASSHPLDTQYF
>-|TRBV4-3|TRBJ2-6|once
TGCGCCAGCAGCCCCGGCGTCTCTGGGGCCAACGTCCTGACTTTC
CASSPGVSGANVLTF